This record looks at one T cell receptor (beta chain) sequence and its context. Germline CDR1 reads SEHNR; CDR2 reads FQNEAQ (reference sequence). Germline trimming cut 0 bases from V and 4 bases from J; bases unmatched to any gene: 3. The CDR3 consists of 14 residues. This sample was taken from a study of CD8 T cells in Susac syndrome. RNA was extracted with the RNeasy kit, and a quantity of about 0.45 to 1 ug was reverse transcribed using random hexamers. TCRdb used MiXCR to reprocess the immunoSEQ multiplex PCR reads, holding one entry per CDR3 protein. The sample carries about 190,000 distinct CDR3 sequences, almost 96% recorded once.

This receptor was identified in a human donor with Susac syndrome. Sequencing was carried out using CD4+ T cells from PBMCs. The chain recombines TRBV7-9 with TRBJ2-7; 7 bases match TRBD1. CDR3 loop: CASSLAGQQYEQYF. The CDR3, as DNA: TGTGCCAGCAGCTTAGCGGGACAGCAATACGAGCAGTACTTC. Looking up the rest from reference TRBV7-9 and TRBJ2-7 gives the full variable domain: DTGVSQNPRHKITKRGQNVTFRCDPISEHNRLYWYRQTLGQGPEFLTYFQNEAQLEKSRLLSDRFSAERPKGSFSTLEIQRTEQGDSAMYLCASSLAGQQYEQYFGPGTRLTVT.